What follows is one T cell receptor beta chain and its context. These data come from a study of cytomegalovirus exposure and HLA in healthy donors. The V segment lost 1 base and the J segment 7 bases; nucleotides outside the gene matches: 5. Germline V gene lookup returns CDR1 SGHKS and CDR2 YYEKEE (reference sequence). The CDR3 totals 13 residues. The PCR employed 60 Vbeta primers together with 13 Jbeta primers. TCRdb's table, derived via immunoSEQ multiplex PCR, lists solely in-frame clones and lacks some. This table holds roughly 130,000 clones, over 75% found once. This sequence joins TRBV5-5 and TRBJ2-7; 7 nucleotides match TRBD1. This TCR was recovered from a woman in her thirties or forties in good health and CMV-seronegative. The sample taken for sequencing was PBMCs. The CDR3 nucleotides are TGTGCCAGCAGCTTGCCCGGGACAGAAGAGCAGTACTTC. It translates to CASSLPGTEEQYF.